This TCR beta chain was recorded in a study of OX40 agonist ivuxolimab in advanced cancers. Generated by immunoSEQ multiplex PCR, the TCRdb table keeps only in-frame clones and is missing some. The sample has 22,000 or so clones, approximately 80% seen once. With baseline, cycle 4 day 1, and cycle 7 day 1 as timepoints, blood was sampled. V lost 4 bases and J 1 base, leaving 8 bases between the germline ends. This CDR3 has 14 residues. Germline lookup yields CDR1 LNHDA and CDR2 SQIVND (reference sequence). The origin of this receptor is an adult with an advanced solid tumor such as melanoma, head and neck, liver or kidney cancer. The chain couples TRBV19 to TRBJ1-3; D is perhaps TRBD1 (5 bases). The sequencing used CD4+ or CD8+ T cells sorted from blood, collected in a trial of the OX40 agonist ivuxolimab. The CDR3 here is CASSNPGSGNTIYF. The CDR3 DNA follows: TGTGCCAGTAGTAATCCAGGGTCTGGAAACACCATATATTTT.